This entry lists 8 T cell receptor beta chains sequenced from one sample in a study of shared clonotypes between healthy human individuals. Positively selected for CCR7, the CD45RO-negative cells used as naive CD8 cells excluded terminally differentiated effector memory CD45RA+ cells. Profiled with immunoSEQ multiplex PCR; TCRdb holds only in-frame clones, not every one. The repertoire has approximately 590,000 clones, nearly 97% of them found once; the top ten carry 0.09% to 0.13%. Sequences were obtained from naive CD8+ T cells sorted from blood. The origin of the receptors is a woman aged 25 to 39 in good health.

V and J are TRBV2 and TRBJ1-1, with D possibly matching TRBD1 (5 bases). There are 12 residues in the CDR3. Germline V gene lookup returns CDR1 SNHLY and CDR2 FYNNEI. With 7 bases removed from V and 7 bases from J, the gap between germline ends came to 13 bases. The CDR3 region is CASKRDPYEAFF. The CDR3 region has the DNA TGTGCCAGCAAGAGGGACCCCTATGAAGCTTTCTTT.

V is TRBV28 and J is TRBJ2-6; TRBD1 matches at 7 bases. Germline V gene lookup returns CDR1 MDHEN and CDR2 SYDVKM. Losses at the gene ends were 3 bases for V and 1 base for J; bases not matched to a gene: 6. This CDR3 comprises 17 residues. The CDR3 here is CASSLTTGSSGANVLTF. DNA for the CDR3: TGTGCCAGCAGTTTGACGACAGGGTCATCTGGGGCCAACGTCCTGACTTTC.

The DNA for the CDR3 is TGTGCCATCAGTGAGTCGAGGACCACCAACACCGGGGAGCTGTTTTTT. Translation gives CAISESRTTNTGELFF. V usage is TRBV10-3 and J usage is TRBJ2-2; no clear D. V lost 0 bases and J 2 bases, leaving 10 bases between the germline ends. Germline CDR1 reads ENHRY; CDR2 reads SYGVKD. CDR3 size: 16 residues.

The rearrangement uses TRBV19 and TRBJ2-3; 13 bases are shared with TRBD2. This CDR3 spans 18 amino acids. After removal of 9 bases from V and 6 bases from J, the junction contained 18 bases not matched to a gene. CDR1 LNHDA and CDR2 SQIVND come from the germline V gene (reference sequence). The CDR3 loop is CASAPGGLAGRVSDTQYF. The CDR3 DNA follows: TGTGCCAGCGCTCCGGGGGGACTAGCGGGACGGGTTTCCGATACGCAGTATTTT.

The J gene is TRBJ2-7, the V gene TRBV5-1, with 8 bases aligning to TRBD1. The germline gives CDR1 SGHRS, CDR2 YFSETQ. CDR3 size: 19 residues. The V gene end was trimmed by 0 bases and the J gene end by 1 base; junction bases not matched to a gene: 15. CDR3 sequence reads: CASSLEQGDRIIPSYEQYF. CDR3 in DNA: TGCGCCAGCAGCTTGGAACAGGGGGACCGAATAATTCCATCCTACGAGCAGTACTTC.

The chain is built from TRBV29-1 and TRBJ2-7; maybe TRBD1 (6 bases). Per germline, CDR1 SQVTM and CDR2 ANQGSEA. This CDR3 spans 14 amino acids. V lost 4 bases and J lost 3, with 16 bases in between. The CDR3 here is CSVATGTNDYEQYF. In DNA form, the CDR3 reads TGCAGCGTTGCTACCGGGACAAACGACTACGAGCAGTACTTC.

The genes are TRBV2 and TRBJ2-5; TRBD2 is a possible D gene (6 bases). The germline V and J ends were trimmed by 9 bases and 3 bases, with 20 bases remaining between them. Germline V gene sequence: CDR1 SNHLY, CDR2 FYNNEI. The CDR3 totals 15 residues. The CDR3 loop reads CARSDPGTAEETQYF. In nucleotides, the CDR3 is TGTGCCAGGAGCGACCCAGGGACTGCCGAAGAGACCCAGTACTTC.

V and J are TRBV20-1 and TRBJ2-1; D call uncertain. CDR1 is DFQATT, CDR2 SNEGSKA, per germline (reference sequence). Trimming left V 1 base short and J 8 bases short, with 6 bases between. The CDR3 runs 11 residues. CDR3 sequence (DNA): TGCAGTGCTAGAGGCGGCTATGAGCAGTTCTTC. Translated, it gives CSARGGYEQFF.